These 2 T cell receptor beta chains share one sample of origin, sequenced in a study of PD-1 blockade in classical Hodgkin lymphoma. The time point is: cycle 4 day 1 (C4D1), after about 6 weeks of nivolumab. After autologous stem cell transplantation all patients relapsed, and prior brentuximab vedotin exposure differed between cohorts. By magnetic negative selection, CD4+ T cells were purified from thawed PBMCs. TCRdb keeps only in-frame clones here, not all; method: immunoSEQ multiplex PCR. The sample lists approximately 18,000 clones, approximately 80% occurring once. The source material was CD4+ T cells from blood, sampled before the fourth cycle of nivolumab. The receptors were sampled from a human donor with classical Hodgkin lymphoma.

The V call is TRBV25-1, the J call TRBJ2-1; 8 positions agree with TRBD2. The CDR3 is 17 residues long. Germline assignment: CDR1 MGHDK and CDR2 SYGVNS. J lost 2 bases, V lost 8 bases, and 14 bases had no gene match. The CDR3 region has the DNA TGTGCCAGCGACGGGGGTGCGGGAGGATTGGCCTACAATGAGCAGTTCTTC. This encodes CASDGGAGGLAYNEQFF.

This clone was detected only once. The chain is built from TRBV7-8 and TRBJ2-1; D is undetermined. Trimming cost V 2 bases and J 0 bases, with 11 bases left between them. Germline V CDR1 and CDR2: SGHVS, FQNEAQ. CDR3 length equals 16 residues. CDR3 bases: TGTGCCAGCAGCTTAACCGGCGGTAGCTCCTACAATGAGCAGTTCTTC. This gives the protein CASSLTGGSSYNEQFF.